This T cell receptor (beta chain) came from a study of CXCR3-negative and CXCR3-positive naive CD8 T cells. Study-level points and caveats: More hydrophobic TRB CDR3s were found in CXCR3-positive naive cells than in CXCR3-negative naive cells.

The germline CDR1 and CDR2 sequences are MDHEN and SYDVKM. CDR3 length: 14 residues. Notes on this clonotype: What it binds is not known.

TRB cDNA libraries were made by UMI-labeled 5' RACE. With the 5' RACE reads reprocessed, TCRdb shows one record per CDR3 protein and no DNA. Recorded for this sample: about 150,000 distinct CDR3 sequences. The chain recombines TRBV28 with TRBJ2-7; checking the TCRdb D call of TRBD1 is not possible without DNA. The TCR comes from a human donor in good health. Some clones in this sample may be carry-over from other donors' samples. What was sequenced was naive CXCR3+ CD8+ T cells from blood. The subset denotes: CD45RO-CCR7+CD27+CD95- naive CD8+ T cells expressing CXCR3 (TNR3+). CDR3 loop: CASSLLAQTGEQYF.